This is a list of T cell receptor beta chains from one sample in a study of T cell responses to AZD1222 COVID-19 vaccine. Here immunoSEQ multiplex PCR was the method, and the copy in TCRdb shows in-frame clones only, minus some. The sample carries roughly 60,000 clones, roughly 80% recorded once. Source: peripheral blood, taken 28 days after the second AZD1222 dose. Source of these receptors: an adult who received the AZD1222 COVID-19 vaccine. Both conserved end residues are part of each CDR3. A D gene is named only where the DNA matches it firmly. Clone size is given for some rows only: seen once, a few or many times, or a class if the clone is expanded.

d_call,v_call,clone_size,j_call,cdr3_nt,cdr3_aa
TRBD2,TRBV19,few,TRBJ2-3,TGTGCCAGTAGTAGCGGGGGGGCAGATACGCAGTATTTT,CASSSGGADTQYF
.,TRBV24-1,.,TRBJ2-2,TGTGCCACCAGCTCCCACCCAGACAACACCGGGGAGCTGTTTTTT,CATSSHPDNTGELFF
.,TRBV12-1,.,TRBJ1-5,TGTGCCAGCAGCTTGACAGACTCCGGGGTCAATCAGCCCCAGCATTTT,CASSLTDSGVNQPQHF
.,TRBV19,.,TRBJ1-4,TGTGCCAGTAAGGAGGGCGGGGAGGTAAAGCAACTGTTTTTT,CASKEGGEVKQLFF
TRBD1,TRBV27,.,TRBJ2-3,TGTGCCAGCAGTCCAAACAGGGGGCTTAGTGGAGATACGCAGTATTTT,CASSPNRGLSGDTQYF
TRBD2,TRBV2,.,TRBJ2-1,TGTGCCAGCAGTGGATCTAGCGGGTACAATGAGCAGTTCTTC,CASSGSSGYNEQFF
.,TRBV19,medium-sized,TRBJ2-7,TGTGCCAGTAGTACTCAGGAGACGGTAAGCTCCTACGAGCAGTACTTC,CASSTQETVSSYEQYF
TRBD1,TRBV4-3,.,TRBJ1-3,TGCGCCAGCAGCCGGTCGACAGGGGGCGGCTTTGGAAACACCATATATTTT,CASSRSTGGGFGNTIYF
.,TRBV6-1,medium-sized,TRBJ2-7,TGTGCCAGCAGTGAAGGCAAGAGCTACGAGCAGTACTTC,CASSEGKSYEQYF
.,TRBV19,few,TRBJ1-5,TGTGCCAGTAGTATAGATCCCCAGGGGACTCATAGCAATCAGCCCCAGCATTTT,CASSIDPQGTHSNQPQHF
.,TRBV6-1,.,TRBJ1-2,TGTGCCAGCAGTGAAGATAGGGGCAGACCTTATAACTATGGCTACACCTTC,CASSEDRGRPYNYGYTF
.,TRBV19,once,TRBJ2-2,TGTGCCAGTAGTAACGCCGGGATGAACACCGGGGAGCTGTTTTTT,CASSNAGMNTGELFF
.,TRBV29-1,.,TRBJ1-5,TGCAGCGTTTCCGAGGCAGAGAGGGCGCAGCCCCAGCATTTT,CSVSEAERAQPQHF
.,TRBV6-5,.,TRBJ2-2,TGTGCCACCCGGGCTCGAGGGGACACCGGGGAGCTGTTTTTT,CATRARGDTGELFF
.,TRBV29-1,.,TRBJ1-2,TGCAGCGCGGCGAAGGGATCCCCGGGCTATGGCTACACCTTC,CSAAKGSPGYGYTF
.,TRBV5-1,.,TRBJ2-7,TGCGCCAGCAGCTCGACATCGGTTACATACGAGCAGTACTTC,CASSSTSVTYEQYF
TRBD1,TRBV12-3/TRBV12-4,few,TRBJ2-5,TGTGCCAGCAGAACGGGACAGAAAGAGACCCAGTACTTC,CASRTGQKETQYF